The next 16 T cell receptor beta chains were all read from a single sample in a study of blood T cell repertoires in COVID-19. The protocol was immunoSEQ multiplex PCR, while the TCRdb copy is restricted to in-frame clones and leaves out a portion. The sample yields about 190,000 clones, nearly 90% seen once. Specimen: peripheral blood. Receptors originate from a man aged 50-59 years with acute or convalescent COVID-19.

The rearrangement joins TRBV6-6 to TRBJ1-2, with D unclear. CDR3 size: 15 residues. In germline, CDR1 is MNHNY, CDR2 SVGAGI (reference sequence). Trimming cost V 5 bases and J 3 bases, with 16 bases left between them. The CDR3 sequence is CASSPLDLTHYGYTF. CDR3 in DNA: TGTGCCAGCAGTCCCCTCGATCTTACTCACTATGGCTACACCTTC.

The V and J genes are TRBV10-3 and TRBJ2-7, with 12 bases aligning to TRBD2. The CDR3 extends over 18 amino acids. Trimming at V came to 8 bases and at J to 2 bases, leaving 16 bases not matched to a gene. Germline CDR1 is ENHRY and CDR2 is SYGVKD. The CDR3 protein is CAIADRDPSGRATYEQYF. The CDR3 DNA follows: TGTGCCATCGCGGACCGGGACCCTAGCGGGAGGGCCACCTACGAGCAGTACTTC.

The sample holds one count of this clone. This chain joins TRBV5-1 and TRBJ1-3, with D maybe TRBD1 (5 bases). The germline V gene has CDR1 SGHRS and CDR2 YFSETQ. The CDR3 totals 14 residues. Between the trimmed V and J ends, which lost 4 bases and 2 bases, there was a span of 10 bases. CDR3 amino acids: CASSTDSAGNTIYF. CDR3 DNA sequence: TGCGCCAGCAGCACCGACAGTGCTGGAAACACCATATATTTT. Full variable domain (outside the CDR3, taken from reference TRBV5-1 and TRBJ1-3): KAGVTQTPRYLIKTRGQQVTLSCSPISGHRSVSWYQQTPGQGLQFLFEYFSETQRNKGNFPGRFSGRQFSNSRSEMNVSTLELGDSALYLCASSTDSAGNTIYFGEGSWLTVV.

This chain links TRBV7-9 with TRBJ1-3; D perhaps matches TRBD1 (6 bases). Trimming took 5 bases from V and 2 from J, leaving 10 bases between them. The CDR3 is 14 residues long. In germline, CDR1 is SEHNR, CDR2 FQNEAQ (reference sequence). The CDR3 sequence is CASSKTGTGNTIYF. Written as DNA, the CDR3 is TGTGCCAGCAGCAAAACAGGGACTGGAAACACCATATATTTT.

Details on this clone: The junction differs from germline at one of its ends, possibly a read error. The chain is built from TRBV7-7 and TRBJ2-5; 7 nucleotides agree with TRBD1. Germline V CDR1 and CDR2: SSHAT, FNYEAQ (reference sequence). This CDR3 has 13 amino acids. In DNA form, the CDR3 reads TGTGCTAGCAGCTTAGTCAGGGGGGAGACCCAGTACTTC. It translates to CASSLVRGETQYF.

This chain joins TRBV18 and TRBJ1-1, with 7 bases that match TRBD1. V lost 2 bases to trimming and J lost 7 bases; unmatched junction nucleotides: 10. The germline gives CDR1 KGHSH, CDR2 LQKENI. The CDR3 length is 15 residues. The DNA for the CDR3 is TGTGCCAGCTCACCATTGGCGGGACAGAGCGTTGAAGCTTTCTTT. Translation gives CASSPLAGQSVEAFF.

The gene calls are TRBV19 and TRBJ1-5; D is perhaps TRBD1 (5 bases). Germline-derived CDR1 and CDR2 are LNHDA and SQIVND (reference sequence). This CDR3 comprises 14 residues. Trimming took off 4 bases at V and 6 bases at J, with 13 bases between the two ends. CDR3 sequence (DNA): TGTGCCAGTAGTAAGGGGCAGGTTAGTCAGCCCCAGCATTTT. It specifies CASSKGQVSQPQHF.

The V and J genes are TRBV28 and TRBJ1-5; the D gene is possibly TRBD1 (5 bases). In germline, CDR1 is MDHEN, CDR2 SYDVKM. V was cut by 7 bases and J by 7 bases, with 20 bases left in between. The CDR3 length is 15 residues. As DNA, the CDR3 is TGTGCCAGCACCCTATGGGGGGTCGGTAAACAGCCCCAGCATTTT. It is translated as CASTLWGVGKQPQHF.

The chain uses TRBV5-5 and TRBJ1-1, with 8 bases lining up with TRBD1. The CDR3 is made up of 14 amino acids. Trimming at V came to 1 base and at J to 4 bases, leaving 3 bases not matched to a gene. Germline V gives CDR1 SGHKS, CDR2 YYEKEE (reference sequence). Here the CDR3 DNA reads TGTGCCAGCAGCTTGCCAGGGGGCGTCACTGAAGCTTTCTTT. This sequence encodes CASSLPGGVTEAFF.

The chain is built from TRBV3-1 (or the pseudogene TRBV3-2) and TRBJ2-1, with D perhaps TRBD2 (6 bases). In germline, CDR1 is LGHDT, CDR2 YNNKEL (reference sequence). This CDR3 region has 13 residues. The V gene lost 4 bases and the J gene lost 10 bases, with 14 bases spanning the gap. As DNA, the CDR3 is TGTGCCAGCAGCCCCACCGGTCGGGGGGAGCAGTTCTTC. This translates into CASSPTGRGEQFF.

The rearrangement joins TRBV18 to TRBJ2-7; tentative D call: TRBD1 (6 bases). V lost 1 base to trimming and J lost 6 bases, with 16 bases between them. The CDR3 totals 15 residues. Germline CDR1 KGHSH, CDR2 LQKENI. CDR3 in amino acids: CASSPRQGSPPEQYV. The CDR3 DNA sequence: TGTGCCAGCTCACCACGTCAGGGGTCACCCCCCGAGCAGTACGTC.

V and J are TRBV11-1 and TRBJ2-3, with 14 positions matching TRBD2. The germline V gene has CDR1 SGHAT and CDR2 FQDESV (reference sequence). The CDR3 runs to 16 residues. Trimming removed 5 bases from V and 5 bases from J; junction bases left unmatched: 6. The CDR3 loop reads CASSPQGLAGVDTQYF. Written as DNA, the CDR3 is TGTGCCAGCAGCCCCCAGGGACTAGCGGGAGTAGATACGCAGTATTTT. The whole variable domain, remainder taken from reference TRBV11-1 and TRBJ2-3, is EAEVAQSPRYKITEKSQAVAFWCDPISGHATLYWYRQILGQGPELLVQFQDESVVDDSQLPKDRFSAERLKGVDSTLKIQPAELGDSAMYLCASSPQGLAGVDTQYFGPGTRLTVL.

The chain has TRBV4-2 and TRBJ1-5; 7 bases agree with TRBD1. CDR3 length: 16 residues. Trimming cost V 1 base and J 3 bases; bases outside gene matches: 6. The germline CDR1 and CDR2 sequences are LGHNA and YNFKEQ. CDR3 region: CASSQARTGDNQPQHF. As DNA, the CDR3 is TGTGCCAGCAGCCAAGCCAGGACAGGAGACAATCAGCCCCAGCATTTT.

The gene calls are TRBV12-3 or TRBV12-4 and TRBJ2-1, with D unclear. V lost 2 bases to trimming and J lost 6 bases, with 5 bases between them. The CDR3 covers 12 residues. DNA of the CDR3: TGTGCCAGCAGTTTAACCGGCAATGAGCAGTTCTTC. Protein sequence: CASSLTGNEQFF.

The genes are TRBV9 and TRBJ1-5; D may be TRBD1 (5 bases). This CDR3 is 15 amino acids long. Germline V gene data show CDR1 as SGDLS and CDR2 as YYNGEE. The V end lost 4 bases, the J end lost 1 base, and 12 bases lay between the germline ends. The CDR3 spells CASSPRAGSNQPQHF. CDR3 coding DNA: TGTGCCAGCAGCCCCAGGGCGGGGAGCAATCAGCCCCAGCATTTT.

The V call is TRBV28, the J call TRBJ1-5; TRBD1 agrees at 9 bases. Germline loops: CDR1 MDHEN, CDR2 SYDVKM. Unmatched junction bases numbered 7, after V lost 5 bases and J lost 2 bases. The CDR3 runs 16 residues. The CDR3 region has the DNA TGTGCCAGCAGTACATCACAGGGGGCTGGCAATCAGCCCCAGCATTTT. It encodes CASSTSQGAGNQPQHF.